These T cell receptor beta chains were read from a single sample in a study of CD8 T cells in ankylosing spondylitis. TCRdb itself ran the 5' RACE reads through MiXCR, one entry per CDR3 protein. The table includes 200,000 to 250,000 distinct CDR3 sequences, around 8% detected once. The sample was blood, either unsorted or a sorted T cell fraction (not recorded which). Receptors originate from a female donor with ankylosing spondylitis or in good health (not recorded which). Each CDR3 is given with its conserved first and last residue. D genes are given only for firm matches. Clone size appears in some rows only: once, few, many, or a class for an expanded clone.

V gene	D gene	clone size	J gene	CDR3 protein	CDR3 DNA
TRBV7-9	TRBD1	many	TRBJ2-3	CASSLTGGNADTQYF	TGTGCCAGCAGCTTAACAGGGGGGAATGCAGATACGCAGTATTTT
TRBV7-3	-	many	TRBJ2-1	CASSLGGLNEQFF	TGTGCCAGCAGCTTAGGTGGGCTCAATGAGCAGTTCTTC
TRBV24-1	TRBD2	many	TRBJ2-2	CATSAVLAGGRGTGELFF	TGTGCCACCAGTGCAGTGCTAGCGGGAGGCCGGGGCACCGGGGAGCTGTTTTTT
TRBV20-1	-	many	TRBJ1-1	CSASGGTEAFF	TGCAGTGCCTCTGGGGGCACTGAAGCTTTCTTT
TRBV30	TRBD2	few	TRBJ2-5	CAWSTDPIAGMGETQYF	TGTGCCTGGAGTACTGATCCCATAGCGGGAATGGGGGAGACCCAGTACTTC
TRBV28	-	many	TRBJ2-7	CASNPGVGRSYEQYF	TGTGCCAGCAACCCGGGTGTCGGTCGATCCTACGAGCAGTACTTC
TRBV25-1	-	many	TRBJ2-1	CASSAPGFRFF	TGTGCCAGCAGTGCCCCAGGGTTCCGGTTCTTC
TRBV27	TRBD1	many	TRBJ2-2	CASSFSGTATGELFF	TGTGCCAGCAGTTTCTCCGGGACAGCCACCGGGGAGCTGTTTTTT
TRBV15	-	-	TRBJ2-5	CATATGLKETQYF	TGTGCCACCGCTACGGGACTTAAAGAGACCCAGTACTTC
TRBV7-1	-	-	TRBJ1-6	CASSSGGSPNSPLHF	TGTGCCAGCAGCTCAGGGGGGTCTCCAAATTCACCCCTCCACTTT
TRBV5-8	-	many	TRBJ2-7	CASSLRPGTRDLTRQYF	TGTGCCAGCAGCTTGCGTCCCGGGACAAGGGATCTGACGAGGCAGTACTTC
TRBV6-5	TRBD2	many	TRBJ2-5	CASSSREGGETQYF	TGTGCCAGCAGTTCACGGGAGGGGGGAGAGACCCAGTACTTC
TRBV20-1	-	many	TRBJ1-5	CSARALGGAYQPQHF	TGCAGTGCTAGAGCTCTGGGGGGCGCCTATCAGCCCCAGCATTTT
TRBV11-2	TRBD2	-	TRBJ2-7	CASSSLKGGDYEQYF	TGTGCCAGCAGCTCACTTAAGGGAGGGGACTACGAGCAGTACTTC
TRBV10-3	TRBD2	many	TRBJ2-7	CAVRGDYEQYF	TGTGCCGTACGGGGGGATTACGAGCAGTACTTC